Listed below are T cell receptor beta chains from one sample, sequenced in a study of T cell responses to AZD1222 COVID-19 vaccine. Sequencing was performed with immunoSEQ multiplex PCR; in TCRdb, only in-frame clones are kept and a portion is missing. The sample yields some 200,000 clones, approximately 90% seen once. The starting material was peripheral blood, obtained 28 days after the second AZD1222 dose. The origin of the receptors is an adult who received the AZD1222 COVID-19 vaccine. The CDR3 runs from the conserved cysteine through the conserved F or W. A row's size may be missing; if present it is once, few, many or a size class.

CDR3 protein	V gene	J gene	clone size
CASKLTQGNYGYTF	TRBV11-2	TRBJ1-2	once
CATRGGTGDGYTF	TRBV24-1	TRBJ1-2	NA
CASRPDTGYEQYF	TRBV12-3/TRBV12-4	TRBJ2-7	few
CATRTGGGNGYTF	TRBV2	TRBJ1-2	NA
CASSHAREGEEKLFF	TRBV4-1	TRBJ1-4	few
CATTGGGLPGNTIYF	TRBV28	TRBJ1-3	NA
CASSPPDRNPEQYF	TRBV5-1	TRBJ2-7	NA
CASSFIRGGGTDTQYF	TRBV27	TRBJ2-3	few
CASSFRDRPYEQYF	TRBV7-9	TRBJ2-7	NA
CASTKGGTGVKEQFF	TRBV5-4	TRBJ2-1	NA
CASSLDTGVASPLHF	TRBV5-1	TRBJ1-6	NA
CASTAVAPGELFF	TRBV6-5	TRBJ2-2	NA
CASSAPPGYGDYGYTF	TRBV9	TRBJ1-2	NA
CATSRDLAGETQYF	TRBV15	TRBJ2-5	NA
CATSDFDRDTDTQYF	TRBV24-1	TRBJ2-3	NA
CASSAPGQGFSGNTIYF	TRBV9	TRBJ1-3	NA
CASSPSSGSYEQYF	TRBV18	TRBJ2-7	NA
CASSLGHRRGYNSPLHF	TRBV13	TRBJ1-6	NA
CASSLDRGLVYEQYF	TRBV5-1	TRBJ2-7	NA
CASSLGGEQYF	TRBV28	TRBJ2-7	NA
CASRELGQGVFGDTIYF	TRBV6-1	TRBJ1-3	NA
CASSNRLINEKLFF	TRBV27	TRBJ1-4	NA
CASSFNRQEETQYF	TRBV5-1	TRBJ2-5	NA
CASMLLVANTGELFF	TRBV5-1	TRBJ2-2	once
CASSLGLAGGYEQYF	TRBV11-3	TRBJ2-7	NA
CASTTGVNQPQHF	TRBV28	TRBJ1-5	once
CASSLLAEEYNEQFF	TRBV5-1	TRBJ2-1	NA
CSASGLARSYEQYF	TRBV20-1	TRBJ2-7	NA
CATSAGVASTDTQYF	TRBV15	TRBJ2-3	NA
CASSILSGSVAPLHF	TRBV19	TRBJ1-6	once
CASSFLVGGNEQFF	TRBV7-2	TRBJ2-1	NA
CASSATGVAFF	TRBV2	TRBJ1-1	NA
CASSSRAPGTEAFF	TRBV7-6	TRBJ1-1	NA
CASRPLGGQLETQYF	TRBV7-3	TRBJ2-5	NA
CASSVGGFFYNEQFF	TRBV9	TRBJ2-1	NA
CATLGQGLNTEAFF	TRBV3-1/TRBV3-2	TRBJ1-1	few
CASSFGSYNSPLHF	TRBV5-1	TRBJ1-6	NA
CASSMGGKAGTEAFF	TRBV19	TRBJ1-1	NA
CASKRSVSGSGEQYF	TRBV7-9	TRBJ2-7	NA
CASSLDINQPQHF	TRBV7-9	TRBJ1-5	NA
CASSLKGVRDTYSGANVLTF	TRBV7-3	TRBJ2-6	NA